Following are 25 T cell receptor beta chains from one sample sequenced in a study of blood T cell repertoires in COVID-19. This table comes from immunoSEQ multiplex PCR, and its TCRdb copy is limited to in-frame clones, with some not included. The sample contains about 150,000 clones, 80% to 90% of which appear only once. The material sequenced was peripheral blood. The receptors originated from a man aged 18 to 29 with COVID-19, enrolled during active disease.

The chain is built from TRBV7-8 and TRBJ1-1; the D is unclear. With 5 bases removed from V and 7 bases from J, the gap between germline ends came to 11 bases. The CDR3 sequence is 12 residues long. CDR1 SGHVS and CDR2 FQNEAQ come from the germline V gene. CDR3 DNA: TGTGCCAGCAGCGGCGGCCCGAATGAAGCTTTCTTT. Translation: CASSGGPNEAFF.

The J gene is TRBJ2-1, the V gene TRBV27, with TRBD1 matching 8 bases. The J segment lost 4 bases and the V segment lost 5 bases, leaving 7 bases of the junction unmatched. The CDR3 sequence is 15 residues long. Germline V gene data show CDR1 as MNHEY and CDR2 as SMNVEV (reference sequence). The CDR3 sequence: CASSAVRGRYNEQFF. CDR3 coding DNA: TGTGCCAGCAGTGCTGTCAGGGGGCGATACAATGAGCAGTTCTTC.

The V gene is TRBV19, the J gene TRBJ2-1, with 16 bases lining up with TRBD2. Looked up from germline, CDR1 is LNHDA and CDR2 is SQIVND (reference sequence). V trimming: 5 bases; J trimming: 6 bases; junction bases outside the gene matches: 7. The CDR3 is 17 amino acids. The CDR3 nucleotides read TGTGCCAGTAGTGGACCGGGACTAGCGGGAGGGGTCAATGAGCAGTTCTTC. It is translated as CASSGPGLAGGVNEQFF.

This chain connects TRBV25-1 to TRBJ1-3; TRBD1 matches at 7 bases. The CDR3 runs to 13 residues. The germline V gene has CDR1 MGHDK and CDR2 SYGVNS. V dropped 10 bases and J dropped 0; count of bases not matched to a gene: 3. In DNA form, the CDR3 reads TGTGCCACCTGGGACAGCTCTGGAAACACCATATATTTT. Residues: CATWDSSGNTIYF.

The V call is TRBV6-2 or TRBV6-3, the J call TRBJ1-1; TRBD1 aligns across 7 bases. V lost 0 bases and J lost 2; bases outside the gene matches: 9. The CDR3 length is 17 residues. Germline-derived CDR1 and CDR2 are MNHEY and SVGEGT. CDR3 sequence reads: CASSYSNRGPVNTEAFF. CDR3 DNA sequence: TGTGCCAGCAGTTACTCGAACAGGGGCCCCGTCAACACTGAAGCTTTCTTT.

The chain uses TRBV4-1 and TRBJ1-2; D is possibly TRBD1 (5 bases). Germline CDR1 MGHRA, CDR2 YSYEKL. This CDR3 region has 15 residues. Trimming stripped 0 bases from V and 5 bases from J, with 13 bases between. In DNA, the CDR3 is TGCGCCAGCAGCCAAGAGGAGGGGCGAAATTATGGCTACACCTTC. Translation: CASSQEEGRNYGYTF.

Concerning this clone itself: Its ends do not fully match the called genes, so a read error is possible. This sequence joins TRBV7-7 and TRBJ2-2; D is uncertain. The CDR3 totals 14 residues. CDR1 SSHAT and CDR2 FNYEAQ come from the germline V gene (reference sequence). The CDR3 is CASSSTGATGELFF. The CDR3 nucleotides are TGTGCTAGCAGCTCGACCGGAGCCACCGGGGAGCTGTTTTTT.

The CDR3 here is CASHDRLYGYTF. The CDR3 nucleotides read TGTGCCAGTCACGACAGGCTCTATGGCTACACCTTC. V is TRBV19 and J is TRBJ1-2, with D possibly being TRBD1 (6 bases). CDR1 and CDR2 (germline): LNHDA, SQIVND (reference sequence). The CDR3 has 12 residues. V lost 8 bases, J lost 4 bases, and 11 bases lay in between.

V is TRBV7-2 and J is TRBJ2-5; 7 bases map to TRBD2. The CDR3 has 15 amino acids. Looked up from germline, CDR1 is SGHTA and CDR2 is FQGNSA. The ends lost 5 bases at V and 0 bases at J; junction bases unmatched: 6. The CDR3: CASSPSRGDQETQYF. CDR3 coding DNA: TGTGCCAGCAGCCCCTCCCGGGGGGACCAAGAGACCCAGTACTTC.

This chain uses TRBV21-1 with TRBJ1-2; the DNA was not used to check the table's D call, TRBD1. TRBV21-1 is marked as a pseudogene. There are 15 residues in the CDR3. CDR3 DNA: TGTGCCAGCAGTTCGGGCAGGGGCGGCAACTATGGCTACACCTTC. As protein: CASSSGRGGNYGYTF.

This clone was observed a handful of times. This chain joins TRBV9 and TRBJ2-1, with 7 bases identical to TRBD2. Trimming cost V 3 bases and J 6 bases; bases outside gene matches: 6. The CDR3 covers 14 residues. Germline loops: CDR1 SGDLS, CDR2 YYNGEE. The CDR3 region is CASSGGGTTNEQFF. The CDR3 DNA sequence: TGTGCCAGCAGCGGGGGTGGGACTACCAATGAGCAGTTCTTC.

The rearrangement uses TRBV21-1 and TRBJ2-1; the DNA was not compared with TRBD1, the D call given in the table. TRBV21-1 represents a pseudogene. The CDR3 extends over 16 amino acids. DNA for the CDR3: TGTGCCAGCAGCAAGACCTCACAGAGCTCCTACAATGAGCAGTTCTTC. Translating it yields CASSKTSQSSYNEQFF.

The chain has TRBV2 and TRBJ1-5; tentative D call: TRBD1 (6 bases). Germline CDR1 and CDR2: SNHLY and FYNNEI. CDR3 length equals 14 residues. Trimming removed 6 bases at V and 6 bases at J, with 15 bases between. The CDR3 DNA follows: TGTGCCAGCAGGGCACAGGGTCTAGGTCAGCCCCAGCATTTT. This translates into CASRAQGLGQPQHF. The full variable domain, with the rest looked up from reference TRBV2 and TRBJ1-5, is EPEVTQTPSHQVTQMGQEVILRCVPISNHLYFYWYRQILGQKVEFLVSFYNNEISEKSEIFDDQFSVERPDGSNFTLKIRSTKLEDSAMYFCASRAQGLGQPQHFGDGTRLSIL.

The V gene is TRBV5-6, the J gene TRBJ1-5; no clear D gene. Germline assignment: CDR1 SGHDT and CDR2 YYEEEE. The CDR3 covers 15 residues. Trimming shortened V by 1 base and J by 1 base, and 9 bases separated the two germline ends. The CDR3 DNA reads TGTGCCAGCAGCTTGTCCGGGTGGAGCAATCAGCCCCAGCATTTT. Residues: CASSLSGWSNQPQHF. Based on the CDR3 plus reference TRBV5-6 and TRBJ1-5, the full variable domain is DAGVTQSPTHLIKTRGQQVTLRCSPKSGHDTVSWYQQALGQGPQFIFQYYEEEERQRGNFPDRFSGHQFPNYSSELNVNALLLGDSALYLCASSLSGWSNQPQHFGDGTRLSIL.

The rearrangement links TRBV19 to TRBJ2-7; weak D call: TRBD1 (6 bases). The CDR3 loop spans 14 amino acids. V was trimmed by 5 bases and J by 0 bases, leaving 11 bases between them. CDR1 is LNHDA and CDR2 is SQIVND in the germline V gene (reference sequence). CDR3 amino acids: CASSLDRSSYEQYF. In DNA, the CDR3 is TGTGCCAGTAGTCTTGACAGGAGCTCCTACGAGCAGTACTTC.

The chain joins TRBV27 to TRBJ2-1; no firm D call. Germline values: CDR1 MNHEY, CDR2 SMNVEV (reference sequence). The CDR3 is 15 amino acids. The V end lost 2 bases, the J end lost 0 bases, and 8 bases lay between the germline ends. DNA of the CDR3: TGTGCCAGCAGTTTAGCACTCGGCTCCTACAATGAGCAGTTCTTC. Amino acids: CASSLALGSYNEQFF.

The chain joins TRBV6-2 or TRBV6-3 to TRBJ2-2, with 10 bases aligning to TRBD1. Germline V CDR1 and CDR2: MNHEY, SVGEGT. V dropped 6 bases and J dropped 0; count of bases not matched to a gene: 4. The CDR3 has 16 amino acids. The CDR3 DNA is TGTGCCAGCAGCCGTGGACAGGGGGCGAACACCGGGGAGCTGTTTTTT. Translation gives CASSRGQGANTGELFF.

The V and J genes are TRBV7-2 and TRBJ2-3; D might be TRBD1 (5 bases). The germline gives CDR1 SGHTA, CDR2 FQGNSA. This CDR3 comprises 15 residues. Trimming left V 5 bases short and J 4 bases short, with 16 bases between. The CDR3 sequence is CASSLQPLTADTQYF. The CDR3 DNA reads TGTGCCAGCAGCCTACAACCCCTGACAGCAGATACGCAGTATTTT.

The chain employs TRBV6-5 and TRBJ2-7; weak D call: TRBD1 (6 bases). This CDR3 is built from 14 residues. Trimming stripped 5 bases from V and 0 bases from J, with 11 bases between. The V gene's germline CDR1 is MNHEY and CDR2 SVGAGI. The CDR3 DNA reads as TGTGCCAGCAGTACGGACAGACTCTCCTACGAGCAGTACTTC. Translating gives CASSTDRLSYEQYF.

The gene calls are TRBV28 and TRBJ1-2, with 8 bases identical to TRBD1. The CDR3 has 16 amino acids. Germline values: CDR1 MDHEN, CDR2 SYDVKM. Trimming took 5 bases from V and 5 from J; bases not matched to a gene: 13. The CDR3 loop is CASSAPGQGALYGYTF. The CDR3 nucleotides read TGTGCCAGCAGTGCCCCCGGGCAGGGGGCCCTATATGGCTACACCTTC.

The chain joins TRBV25-1 to TRBJ1-2; 7 nucleotides match TRBD1. After removal of 4 bases from V and 8 bases from J, the junction contained 4 bases not matched to a gene. CDR1 is MGHDK and CDR2 is SYGVNS in the germline V gene. The CDR3 runs 12 residues. DNA of the CDR3: TGTGCCAGCAGTGCACAGGGGATCGGCTACACCTTC. Translation: CASSAQGIGYTF.

V is TRBV19 and J is TRBJ1-2, with 11 bases aligning to TRBD1. Germline CDR1 LNHDA, CDR2 SQIVND (reference sequence). V trimming: 5 bases; J trimming: 5 bases; junction bases outside the gene matches: 7. The CDR3 has 15 amino acids. The CDR3 DNA follows: TGTGCCAGTAGTTTCGGACAGGGGGCGCGGTATGGCTACACCTTC. This gives the protein CASSFGQGARYGYTF.

The J gene is TRBJ2-2, the V gene TRBV12-3 or TRBV12-4; TRBD2 agrees at 9 bases. CDR3 size: 13 residues. The trim removed 5 bases at V and 7 bases at J, leaving 2 bases unmatched. The CDR3 protein is CASSALAGGELFF. The CDR3 DNA follows: TGTGCCAGCAGTGCACTAGCGGGCGGGGAGCTGTTTTTT.

The chain recombines TRBV11-2 with TRBJ2-1, with D uncertain. The germline CDR1 and CDR2 sequences are SGHAT and FQNNGV. The CDR3 runs 12 residues. V shed 5 bases and J shed 10 bases, with 12 bases lying between them. This CDR3 is CASSQRWWEQFF. CDR3 coding DNA: TGTGCCAGCAGCCAGAGGTGGTGGGAGCAGTTCTTC. Full variable domain (remainder filled in from reference TRBV11-2 and TRBJ2-1): EAGVAQSPRYKIIEKRQSVAFWCNPISGHATLYWYQQILGQGPKLLIQFQNNGVVDDSQLPKDRFSAERLKGVDSTLKIQPAKLEDSAVYLCASSQRWWEQFFGPGTRLTVL.

This clone has a handful of counts. The chain is built from TRBV28 and TRBJ2-7; a possible D gene is TRBD2 (6 bases). This CDR3 is 14 amino acids long. V was clipped by 7 bases and J by 2 bases, with 15 bases between them. Per germline, CDR1 MDHEN and CDR2 SYDVKM. CDR3: CASTSGGSTYEQYF. The CDR3 DNA follows: TGTGCCAGCACCTCTGGAGGGAGCACCTACGAGCAGTACTTC.